This record concerns one T cell receptor (beta chain) sequence. Losses at the gene ends were 2 bases for V and 6 bases for J; bases not matched to a gene: 6. Germline CDR1 reads SGDLS; CDR2 reads YYNGEE. This CDR3 has 15 amino acids. The data belong to a study of blood T cell repertoires in COVID-19. About the study: Acute and convalescent COVID-19 samples came from the United States, Italy and Spain. PBMCs, B-cell-depleted T cells, or T cells were the source of the cDNA or gDNA that made up the material.

Original analysis: Researchers report that nucleated cell counts were estimated from reference gene primer amplification. Generated by immunoSEQ multiplex PCR, the TCRdb table keeps only in-frame clones and is missing some. V and J calls and clone size are given by that table; D and trimming were obtained from the DNA. The profile shows 200,000 to 250,000 clones, more than 65% of them singletons. This sequence was found in a woman aged 80 or over with acute or convalescent COVID-19. This chain uses TRBV9 with TRBJ2-7; 12 nucleotides agree with TRBD1. Sequencing was performed on peripheral blood. The CDR3 sequence: CASSVAGTGGLEQYF. As DNA, the CDR3 is TGTGCCAGCAGCGTTGCCGGGACAGGGGGCCTCGAGCAGTACTTC.